These T cell receptor beta chains were read from a single sample in a study of cytomegalovirus exposure and HLA in healthy donors. Profiling relied on immunoSEQ multiplex PCR, and the TCRdb table lists in-frame clones only, not all of them. The sample contains some 150,000 clones, about four fifths of which appear only once. Sequenced input: PBMCs. The receptors shown here come from a woman aged 45-60 years in good health and CMV-seronegative. Each CDR3 is given with its conserved first and last residue. D genes are given only for firm matches. Some rows have no size entry. The others give once, few or many, or a class for an expanded clone.

d_call: TRBD2; v_call: TRBV7-9; j_call: TRBJ2-3; clone_size: -; cdr3_aa: CASSLAGARTDTQYF; cdr3_nt: TGTGCCAGCAGCCTAGCGGGAGCAAGGACAGATACGCAGTATTTT
d_call: TRBD1; v_call: TRBV19; j_call: TRBJ1-2; clone_size: -; cdr3_aa: CASSKQGALDGYTF; cdr3_nt: TGTGCCAGTAGTAAGCAGGGGGCCCTAGATGGCTACACCTTC
d_call: TRBD1; v_call: TRBV27; j_call: TRBJ2-7; clone_size: -; cdr3_aa: CASSSPGQGNREQYF; cdr3_nt: TGTGCCAGCAGCTCCCCGGGACAGGGAAATAGGGAGCAGTACTTC
d_call: -; v_call: TRBV7-8; j_call: TRBJ1-6; clone_size: -; cdr3_aa: CASSLEPGNSPLHF; cdr3_nt: TGTGCCAGCAGCTTAGAGCCAGGGAATTCACCCCTCCACTTT
d_call: -; v_call: TRBV6-1; j_call: TRBJ2-7; clone_size: -; cdr3_aa: CASSERGKGYEQYF; cdr3_nt: TGTGCCAGCAGTGAAAGGGGGAAGGGGTACGAGCAGTACTTC
d_call: -; v_call: TRBV10-3; j_call: TRBJ2-3; clone_size: -; cdr3_aa: CAISVAAPGTDTQYF; cdr3_nt: TGTGCCATCAGTGTGGCTGCTCCCGGCACAGATACGCAGTATTTT
d_call: -; v_call: TRBV4-2; j_call: TRBJ1-1; clone_size: once; cdr3_aa: CASSQEGGNTEAFF; cdr3_nt: TGTGCCAGCAGCCAAGAAGGGGGGAACACTGAAGCTTTCTTT
d_call: -; v_call: TRBV19; j_call: TRBJ1-2; clone_size: once; cdr3_aa: CASESGGNLNYGYTF; cdr3_nt: TGTGCCAGTGAGTCCGGGGGGAACTTAAACTATGGCTACACCTTC
d_call: TRBD1; v_call: TRBV28; j_call: TRBJ1-1; clone_size: -; cdr3_aa: CASSFPRQGIMNTEAFF; cdr3_nt: TGTGCCAGCAGTTTTCCACGACAGGGAATCATGAACACTGAAGCTTTCTTT
d_call: -; v_call: TRBV6-5; j_call: TRBJ1-1; clone_size: few; cdr3_aa: CASSSYRGNTEAFF; cdr3_nt: TGTGCCAGCAGTTCTTATCGGGGGAACACTGAAGCTTTCTTT
d_call: TRBD2; v_call: TRBV4-3; j_call: TRBJ2-1; clone_size: -; cdr3_aa: CASSRRTSGGDEQFF; cdr3_nt: TGCGCCAGCAGCCGACGGACTAGCGGGGGGGATGAGCAGTTCTTC
d_call: -; v_call: TRBV2; j_call: TRBJ2-5; clone_size: -; cdr3_aa: CASRGVGGPETQYF; cdr3_nt: TGTGCCAGCAGAGGAGTGGGGGGGCCGGAGACCCAGTACTTC
d_call: -; v_call: TRBV25-1; j_call: TRBJ2-1; clone_size: -; cdr3_aa: CASTPPPGYNEQFF; cdr3_nt: TGTGCCAGCACCCCACCCCCGGGATACAATGAGCAGTTCTTC
d_call: -; v_call: TRBV7-2; j_call: TRBJ1-6; clone_size: once; cdr3_aa: CASSPLPGSGSPLHF; cdr3_nt: TGTGCCAGCAGCCCCCTACCGGGGTCGGGTTCACCCCTCCACTTT
d_call: TRBD1; v_call: TRBV27; j_call: TRBJ2-2; clone_size: -; cdr3_aa: CASRNLTGGGTGELFF; cdr3_nt: TGTGCCAGCAGGAACTTGACAGGGGGAGGCACCGGGGAGCTGTTTTTT
d_call: -; v_call: TRBV15; j_call: TRBJ2-1; clone_size: -; cdr3_aa: CATSRDNGAQFF; cdr3_nt: TGTGCCACCAGCAGAGACAACGGAGCGCAGTTCTTC
d_call: -; v_call: TRBV30; j_call: TRBJ2-1; clone_size: -; cdr3_aa: CAWGYRVNEQFF; cdr3_nt: TGTGCCTGGGGGTACAGGGTAAATGAGCAGTTCTTC
d_call: -; v_call: TRBV9; j_call: TRBJ2-1; clone_size: -; cdr3_aa: CASSVGDGSRYNEQFF; cdr3_nt: TGTGCCAGCAGCGTAGGTGACGGGAGTAGATATAATGAGCAGTTCTTC
d_call: -; v_call: TRBV7-2; j_call: TRBJ2-7; clone_size: once; cdr3_aa: CASSRRGTAYEQYF; cdr3_nt: TGTGCCAGCAGCCGGAGGGGGACAGCCTACGAGCAGTACTTC
d_call: -; v_call: TRBV7-9; j_call: TRBJ1-1; clone_size: -; cdr3_aa: CASSLGRSNTEAFF; cdr3_nt: TGTGCCAGCAGCTTAGGGCGGTCGAACACTGAAGCTTTCTTT
d_call: TRBD1; v_call: TRBV2; j_call: TRBJ1-2; clone_size: -; cdr3_aa: CASNLGQGLGYTF; cdr3_nt: TGTGCCAGCAATTTAGGACAGGGGCTGGGCTACACCTTC
d_call: TRBD1; v_call: TRBV27; j_call: TRBJ1-5; clone_size: -; cdr3_aa: CASSRGLDQPQHF; cdr3_nt: TGTGCCAGCAGCAGGGGGCTCGATCAGCCCCAGCATTTT
d_call: -; v_call: TRBV7-3; j_call: TRBJ2-5; clone_size: -; cdr3_aa: CASSYGGGQAETQYF; cdr3_nt: TGTGCCAGCAGCTACGGGGGAGGCCAGGCAGAGACCCAGTACTTC
d_call: -; v_call: TRBV25-1; j_call: TRBJ2-1; clone_size: -; cdr3_aa: CASSDTVYNEQFF; cdr3_nt: TGTGCCAGCAGTGATACAGTATACAATGAGCAGTTCTTC
d_call: -; v_call: TRBV28; j_call: TRBJ2-5; clone_size: -; cdr3_aa: CASRTGISQYF; cdr3_nt: TGTGCCAGCAGAACCGGGATCTCCCAGTACTTC
d_call: -; v_call: TRBV7-9; j_call: TRBJ1-3; clone_size: -; cdr3_aa: CSSSFYRDNSGNTIYF; cdr3_nt: TGTTCCAGCAGCTTCTACAGAGATAACTCTGGAAACACCATATATTTT
d_call: -; v_call: TRBV7-2; j_call: TRBJ2-3; clone_size: -; cdr3_aa: CASSVRAGESDTQYF; cdr3_nt: TGTGCCAGCAGCGTCAGGGCAGGGGAGAGTGATACGCAGTATTTT
d_call: TRBD2; v_call: TRBV30; j_call: TRBJ2-7; clone_size: -; cdr3_aa: CAWSVAGFAYEQYF; cdr3_nt: TGTGCCTGGAGTGTAGCGGGATTTGCCTACGAGCAGTACTTC
d_call: TRBD1; v_call: TRBV30; j_call: TRBJ1-3; clone_size: -; cdr3_aa: CAWSQQGRRLSGNTIYF; cdr3_nt: TGTGCCTGGAGCCAACAGGGGAGAAGACTCTCTGGAAACACCATATATTTT
d_call: TRBD2; v_call: TRBV7-6; j_call: TRBJ2-4; clone_size: -; cdr3_aa: CASSLEAGLAGLAKNIQYF; cdr3_nt: TGTGCCAGCAGCTTAGAGGCCGGACTAGCGGGCCTAGCCAAAAACATTCAGTACTTC
d_call: TRBD2; v_call: TRBV7-2; j_call: TRBJ2-2; clone_size: -; cdr3_aa: CASSLEAGGPVGELFF; cdr3_nt: TGTGCCAGCAGCTTAGAAGCGGGAGGGCCGGTCGGGGAGCTGTTTTTT
d_call: -; v_call: TRBV19; j_call: TRBJ1-5; clone_size: -; cdr3_aa: CASSPSGGDAQPQHF; cdr3_nt: TGTGCCAGTAGTCCCTCGGGAGGGGACGCTCAGCCCCAGCATTTT
d_call: TRBD2; v_call: TRBV18; j_call: TRBJ2-7; clone_size: -; cdr3_aa: CASSPRPGGLGDEQYF; cdr3_nt: TGTGCCAGCTCACCTCGGCCTGGGGGACTAGGTGACGAGCAGTACTTC
d_call: TRBD2; v_call: TRBV10-1; j_call: TRBJ2-7; clone_size: -; cdr3_aa: CASSGGLAGAYEQYF; cdr3_nt: TGCGCCAGCAGTGGAGGACTAGCGGGGGCCTACGAGCAGTACTTC
d_call: -; v_call: TRBV4-2; j_call: TRBJ2-2; clone_size: -; cdr3_aa: CASSQDSGANTGELFF; cdr3_nt: TGTGCCAGCAGCCAAGATTCCGGGGCGAACACCGGGGAGCTGTTTTTT
d_call: TRBD1; v_call: TRBV15; j_call: TRBJ1-2; clone_size: -; cdr3_aa: CATSRAGTGYGYTF; cdr3_nt: TGTGCCACCAGCAGAGCCGGGACAGGCTATGGCTACACCTTC
d_call: -; v_call: TRBV19; j_call: TRBJ1-2; clone_size: -; cdr3_aa: CASSTARGGPNYGYTF; cdr3_nt: TGTGCCAGTAGTACGGCCCGGGGGGGACCTAACTATGGCTACACCTTC
d_call: -; v_call: TRBV7-9; j_call: TRBJ2-1; clone_size: -; cdr3_aa: CASSSIYNEQFF; cdr3_nt: TGTGCCAGCAGCTCCATTTACAATGAGCAGTTCTTC
d_call: TRBD2; v_call: TRBV25-1; j_call: TRBJ2-1; clone_size: -; cdr3_aa: CASTSGVYNEQFF; cdr3_nt: TGTGCCAGCACGAGCGGGGTCTACAATGAGCAGTTCTTC
d_call: -; v_call: TRBV4-3; j_call: TRBJ1-1; clone_size: -; cdr3_aa: CASSQDAHGRMNTEAFF; cdr3_nt: TGCGCCAGCAGCCAAGATGCTCACGGCAGGATGAACACTGAAGCTTTCTTT
d_call: TRBD1; v_call: TRBV9; j_call: TRBJ1-1; clone_size: -; cdr3_aa: CASSGAGTGYITEAFF; cdr3_nt: TGTGCCAGCAGCGGGGCCGGGACAGGGTATATCACTGAAGCTTTCTTT